Listed below are T cell receptor beta chains from one sample, sequenced in a study of T cells after posttransplantation cyclophosphamide. This table comes from immunoSEQ multiplex PCR, and its TCRdb copy is limited to in-frame clones, with some not included. The data contain 20,000 to 30,000 clones, 86% of them singletons. The source material was PBMCs. All receptors derive from an older woman with a blood cancer, CMV-positive, and with a related stem cell donor. Both conserved end residues are part of each CDR3. Fields, in order: D gene, V gene, J gene, clone size, CDR3 protein, CDR3 DNA. D genes are given only for firm matches. Only some rows state a clone size, as once, few, many or a class for expanded clones.

d_gene: .
v_gene: TRBV29-1
j_gene: TRBJ2-2
abundance: .
CDR3aa: CSVAHLANTGELFF
CDR3nt: TGCAGCGTTGCCCACCTAGCGAACACCGGGGAGCTGTTTTTT

d_gene: TRBD1
v_gene: TRBV27
j_gene: TRBJ1-3
abundance: once
CDR3aa: CASSPGTGAGNTIYF
CDR3nt: TGTGCCAGCAGTCCCGGGACAGGGGCTGGAAACACCATATATTTT

d_gene: TRBD1
v_gene: TRBV11-3
j_gene: TRBJ2-1
abundance: .
CDR3aa: CASSPGQGVYNEQFF
CDR3nt: TGTGCCAGCAGTCCGGGACAGGGGGTATACAATGAGCAGTTCTTC

d_gene: .
v_gene: TRBV9
j_gene: TRBJ2-7
abundance: .
CDR3aa: CASSVGRDYEQYF
CDR3nt: TGTGCCAGCAGCGTCGGCCGGGACTACGAGCAGTACTTC

d_gene: TRBD1
v_gene: TRBV5-1
j_gene: TRBJ2-7
abundance: .
CDR3aa: CASSLDGQGIHEQYF
CDR3nt: TGCGCCAGCAGCTTGGACGGACAGGGGATCCACGAGCAGTACTTC

d_gene: .
v_gene: TRBV19
j_gene: TRBJ2-1
abundance: few
CDR3aa: CASSTDAAYNEQFF
CDR3nt: TGTGCCAGCTCCACCGATGCGGCCTACAATGAGCAGTTCTTC

d_gene: .
v_gene: TRBV2
j_gene: TRBJ1-2
abundance: .
CDR3aa: CASSEAVRNQGYTF
CDR3nt: TGTGCCAGCAGTGAAGCAGTCAGAAATCAGGGCTACACCTTC

d_gene: TRBD2
v_gene: TRBV11-2
j_gene: TRBJ2-1
abundance: .
CDR3aa: CASSWTSGAYNEQFF
CDR3nt: TGTGCCAGCAGCTGGACTAGCGGGGCCTACAATGAGCAGTTCTTC

d_gene: TRBD1
v_gene: TRBV19
j_gene: TRBJ1-5
abundance: .
CDR3aa: CASSIEQGARVQPQHF
CDR3nt: TGTGCCAGTAGTATAGAACAGGGGGCCCGCGTCCAGCCCCAGCATTTT

d_gene: .
v_gene: TRBV18
j_gene: TRBJ2-5
abundance: .
CDR3aa: CASSPTGQETQYF
CDR3nt: TGTGCCAGCTCACCGACAGGCCAAGAGACCCAGTACTTC

d_gene: TRBD1
v_gene: TRBV7-6
j_gene: TRBJ2-2
abundance: .
CDR3aa: CASSPGSGTGVTGELFF
CDR3nt: TGTGCCAGCAGCCCCGGGTCGGGGACAGGGGTTACCGGGGAGCTGTTTTTT

d_gene: TRBD1
v_gene: TRBV7-3
j_gene: TRBJ2-1
abundance: .
CDR3aa: CASSPGTEYNEQFF
CDR3nt: TGTGCCAGCAGCCCCGGGACAGAATACAATGAGCAGTTCTTC

d_gene: TRBD2
v_gene: TRBV6-1
j_gene: TRBJ2-3
abundance: .
CDR3aa: CASRITSGSYGTQYF
CDR3nt: TGTGCCAGCAGGATTACTAGCGGGAGTTACGGTACGCAGTATTTT

d_gene: .
v_gene: TRBV6-5
j_gene: TRBJ2-1
abundance: .
CDR3aa: CASSLSGIYNEQFF
CDR3nt: TGTGCCAGCAGTTTGAGCGGAATCTACAATGAGCAGTTCTTC

d_gene: TRBD2
v_gene: TRBV7-8
j_gene: TRBJ2-1
abundance: .
CDR3aa: CASSRGVSQFF
CDR3nt: TGTGCCAGCAGCCGGGGGGTATCGCAGTTCTTC

d_gene: TRBD1
v_gene: TRBV6-6
j_gene: TRBJ1-5
abundance: few
CDR3aa: CASSEGQGRPQHF
CDR3nt: TGTGCCAGCAGCGAGGGACAGGGGAGGCCCCAGCATTTT

d_gene: .
v_gene: TRBV19
j_gene: TRBJ1-1
abundance: .
CDR3aa: CASSIDPNRDTEAFF
CDR3nt: TGTGCCAGTAGTATAGATCCCAACAGGGACACTGAAGCTTTCTTT

d_gene: .
v_gene: TRBV7-5
j_gene: TRBJ2-7
abundance: .
CDR3aa: CARSRQWAVFYEQYF
CDR3nt: TGTGCCAGAAGCCGACAGTGGGCCGTTTTCTACGAGCAGTACTTC

d_gene: TRBD2
v_gene: TRBV7-2
j_gene: TRBJ2-7
abundance: .
CDR3aa: CASSPPGTRSSYEQYF
CDR3nt: TGTGCCAGCAGCCCGCCCGGGACTAGAAGCTCCTACGAGCAGTACTTC

d_gene: .
v_gene: TRBV7-7
j_gene: TRBJ1-1
abundance: .
CDR3aa: CASSLAEGTEAFF
CDR3nt: TGTGCTAGCAGCTTAGCGGAGGGCACTGAAGCTTTCTTT

d_gene: TRBD2
v_gene: TRBV6-5
j_gene: TRBJ2-1
abundance: .
CDR3aa: CASRLSGRASEQFF
CDR3nt: TGTGCCAGCAGACTTAGCGGGAGGGCCTCCGAGCAGTTCTTC

d_gene: TRBD1
v_gene: TRBV10-3
j_gene: TRBJ1-1
abundance: .
CDR3aa: CAISRDRGGEAFF
CDR3nt: TGTGCCATCAGCCGGGACAGGGGCGGGGAAGCTTTCTTT

d_gene: .
v_gene: TRBV7-9
j_gene: TRBJ2-6
abundance: .
CDR3aa: CASSFFLAGANVLTF
CDR3nt: TGTGCCAGCAGCTTTTTCCTCGCTGGGGCCAACGTCCTGACTTTC

d_gene: TRBD2
v_gene: TRBV5-4
j_gene: TRBJ2-7
abundance: .
CDR3aa: CASSSGLAKNPHEQYF
CDR3nt: TGTGCCAGCAGCTCGGGACTAGCCAAAAATCCCCACGAGCAGTACTTC

d_gene: .
v_gene: TRBV27
j_gene: TRBJ1-5
abundance: once
CDR3aa: CASSLRLTGSGQPQHF
CDR3nt: TGTGCCAGCAGTTTACGTCTCACAGGTTCGGGTCAGCCCCAGCATTTT

d_gene: TRBD2
v_gene: TRBV7-3
j_gene: TRBJ2-1
abundance: .
CDR3aa: CASSSGSGSNEQFF
CDR3nt: TGTGCCAGCAGCTCTGGTAGCGGGAGCAATGAGCAGTTCTTC

d_gene: .
v_gene: TRBV6-1
j_gene: TRBJ2-2
abundance: few
CDR3aa: CASRRGDRETGELFF
CDR3nt: TGTGCCAGCAGGCGGGGGGACAGGGAGACCGGGGAGCTGTTTTTT

d_gene: .
v_gene: TRBV4-1
j_gene: TRBJ2-7
abundance: once
CDR3aa: CASSQKSYYEQYF
CDR3nt: TGCGCCAGCAGCCAAAAGAGTTACTACGAGCAGTACTTC

d_gene: .
v_gene: TRBV2
j_gene: TRBJ1-2
abundance: .
CDR3aa: CASRAGQIGGYTF
CDR3nt: TGTGCCAGCAGAGCTGGACAGATAGGAGGCTACACCTTC

d_gene: .
v_gene: TRBV11-2
j_gene: TRBJ1-1
abundance: .
CDR3aa: CASSVRAGQGTEAFF
CDR3nt: TGTGCCAGCAGCGTCCGAGCGGGGCAGGGAACTGAAGCTTTCTTT

d_gene: TRBD2
v_gene: TRBV25-1
j_gene: TRBJ2-1
abundance: .
CDR3aa: CASSALAGSSYNEQFF
CDR3nt: TGTGCCAGCAGTGCACTAGCGGGAAGCTCCTACAATGAGCAGTTCTTC

d_gene: .
v_gene: TRBV2
j_gene: TRBJ1-1
abundance: .
CDR3aa: CAISGTLTFGDTEAFF
CDR3nt: TGTGCCATATCCGGGACACTCACGTTTGGGGACACTGAAGCTTTCTTT

d_gene: TRBD2
v_gene: TRBV6-4
j_gene: TRBJ2-5
abundance: .
CDR3aa: CASTNSGRLRETQYF
CDR3nt: TGTGCCAGCACGAATAGCGGGCGGCTCAGGGAGACCCAGTACTTC

d_gene: .
v_gene: TRBV7-9
j_gene: TRBJ2-5
abundance: .
CDR3aa: CASIRRAGGETQYF
CDR3nt: TGTGCCAGCATACGGCGGGCCGGGGGAGAGACCCAGTACTTC

d_gene: .
v_gene: TRBV7-3
j_gene: TRBJ1-1
abundance: .
CDR3aa: CASSSGQRVEAFF
CDR3nt: TGTGCCAGCAGCTCCGGACAGCGCGTTGAAGCTTTCTTT

d_gene: TRBD1
v_gene: TRBV2
j_gene: TRBJ1-1
abundance: .
CDR3aa: CASSLPDRGYTSSYMNTEAFF
CDR3nt: TGTGCCAGCAGTCTACCCGACAGGGGGTATACGTCCTCATACATGAACACTGAAGCTTTCTTT

d_gene: .
v_gene: TRBV5-4
j_gene: TRBJ2-1
abundance: once
CDR3aa: CASAVEEPRSYNEQFF
CDR3nt: TGTGCCAGCGCCGTGGAGGAGCCGAGGAGCTACAATGAGCAGTTCTTC

d_gene: TRBD1
v_gene: TRBV27
j_gene: TRBJ2-2
abundance: .
CDR3aa: CASRDRDRVSGELFF
CDR3nt: TGTGCCAGCAGAGACCGGGACAGAGTCTCCGGGGAGCTGTTTTTT

d_gene: TRBD1
v_gene: TRBV5-1
j_gene: TRBJ1-4
abundance: few
CDR3aa: CASSLRQGNEKLFF
CDR3nt: TGCGCCAGCAGCCTACGACAGGGAAATGAAAAACTGTTTTTT

d_gene: .
v_gene: TRBV4-1
j_gene: TRBJ1-5
abundance: few
CDR3aa: CASSQAQGGQPQHF
CDR3nt: TGCGCCAGCAGCCAGGCCCAGGGAGGTCAGCCCCAGCATTTT

d_gene: TRBD2
v_gene: TRBV7-2
j_gene: TRBJ2-1
abundance: .
CDR3aa: CASSLEAGGSNEQFF
CDR3nt: TGTGCCAGCAGCTTAGAAGCGGGAGGTTCCAATGAGCAGTTCTTC

d_gene: .
v_gene: TRBV15
j_gene: TRBJ2-2
abundance: .
CDR3aa: CATSRDQNTGELFF
CDR3nt: TGTGCCACCAGCAGAGATCAAAACACCGGGGAGCTGTTTTTT

d_gene: TRBD2
v_gene: TRBV12-5
j_gene: TRBJ2-7
abundance: .
CDR3aa: CASGLGAGANYEQYF
CDR3nt: TGTGCTAGTGGTTTGGGAGCGGGAGCTAACTACGAGCAGTACTTC

d_gene: .
v_gene: TRBV15
j_gene: TRBJ1-2
abundance: .
CDR3aa: CATSRVVGGGYGYTF
CDR3nt: TGTGCCACCAGCAGAGTAGTAGGGGGTGGCTATGGCTACACCTTC

d_gene: TRBD1
v_gene: TRBV4-1
j_gene: TRBJ1-2
abundance: .
CDR3aa: CASSPWRQGANYGYTF
CDR3nt: TGCGCCAGCAGCCCCTGGAGACAGGGAGCTAACTATGGCTACACCTTC

d_gene: .
v_gene: TRBV5-1
j_gene: TRBJ2-3
abundance: .
CDR3aa: CASSLAADTQYF
CDR3nt: TGCGCCAGCAGCTTGGCGGCAGATACGCAGTATTTT

d_gene: .
v_gene: TRBV6-1
j_gene: TRBJ1-1
abundance: few
CDR3aa: CASSEASRGLSAFF
CDR3nt: TGTGCCAGCAGTGAGGCTTCCAGGGGCCTGTCAGCTTTCTTT

d_gene: TRBD1
v_gene: TRBV5-4
j_gene: TRBJ1-4
abundance: few
CDR3aa: CASSRQGDNEKLFF
CDR3nt: TGTGCCAGCAGCCGACAGGGCGATAATGAAAAACTGTTTTTT

d_gene: .
v_gene: TRBV18
j_gene: TRBJ2-7
abundance: once
CDR3aa: CASSHRQVGGYEQYF
CDR3nt: TGTGCCAGCTCCCATAGACAGGTAGGGGGCTACGAGCAGTACTTC